These T cell receptor beta chains were read from a single sample in a study of monozygotic twins with inflammatory bowel disease. Reprocessing the 5' RACE reads, TCRdb reports a single entry for every CDR3 protein and omits DNA. This table holds approximately 400,000 distinct CDR3 sequences. The sequencing input was blood. The receptors shown here come from a human donor with ulcerative colitis or Crohn's disease, or a healthy co-twin of an affected twin (not recorded which). CDR3s include the opening cysteine and the closing phenylalanine or tryptophan.

CDR3aa	v_gene	j_gene
CASSPPAQSVGTQYF	TRBV18	TRBJ2-5
CASSPGSSLWLDTF	TRBV9	TRBJ1-2
CAISDLDRGLYEQYF	TRBV10-3	TRBJ2-7
CASSPLTSSNEQFF	TRBV14	TRBJ2-1
CASSQQKASEQFF	TRBV7-3	TRBJ2-1
CASSLTLAGGLGQFF	TRBV27	TRBJ2-1
CASSLQGAIVGYTF	TRBV5-1	TRBJ1-2
CASSFVTGSSYNEQFF	TRBV5-1	TRBJ2-1
CASRDLFYGYTF	TRBV5-1	TRBJ1-2
CASSSDLRGRRNTEAFF	TRBV5-1	TRBJ1-1
CATSTGQFFEGQYF	TRBV24-1	TRBJ2-7
CASSVQIAGGLNEQFF	TRBV7-2	TRBJ2-1
CASSRFLGVEQFF	TRBV12-3/TRBV12-4	TRBJ2-1
CASSPPRQGSYEQYF	TRBV18	TRBJ2-7
CASSSGLAGLPGGGNEQFF	TRBV11-2	TRBJ2-1
CSVVMISYNEQFF	TRBV29-1	TRBJ2-1
CASSPSVVNTIYF	TRBV18	TRBJ1-3
CASSTERLAGGNEQYF	TRBV5-1	TRBJ2-7
CASSLRVGEQYF	TRBV7-2	TRBJ2-7
CSVVKDSTREFKNTQYF	TRBV29-1	TRBJ2-3
CSAPPGQGRNSPLHF	TRBV20-1	TRBJ1-6
CASSQAGSSYEQYF	TRBV3-1	TRBJ2-7
CASSPRGSASGGARYEQYF	TRBV11-2	TRBJ2-7
CSVEGLPGSYNEQFF	TRBV29-1	TRBJ2-1
CASSSLSGRAVNEQFF	TRBV11-2	TRBJ2-1
CASRTPGQEPYNEQFF	TRBV6-2/TRBV6-3	TRBJ2-1
CASSHEAGKFAFF	TRBV7-2	TRBJ1-1
CASSQTGTYEQYF	TRBV12-3/TRBV12-4	TRBJ2-7
CASSLGRAKNSGANVLTF	TRBV5-1	TRBJ2-6
CASSPGTSGGTDTQYF	TRBV11-2	TRBJ2-3
CASRLTGNTEAFF	TRBV5-5	TRBJ1-1
CASSNRLAGARNEQFF	TRBV6-2/TRBV6-3	TRBJ2-1
CASSKYVRTSGGPTDTQYF	TRBV11-1	TRBJ2-3
CASSIQGARSSPLHF	TRBV27	TRBJ1-6
CASSLARSTEQFF	TRBV7-6	TRBJ2-1
CASTPGPTTDIQYF	TRBV6-1	TRBJ2-4
CASSLGGGGLRELFF	TRBV11-2	TRBJ2-2
CATSRGYGQPQHF	TRBV24-1	TRBJ1-5
CRVEIGREAFF	TRBV29-1	TRBJ1-1
CASSPLTLSYEQYF	TRBV7-8	TRBJ2-7
CASSSRTGLSSPLHF	TRBV6-5	TRBJ1-6
CASSPGRLTGELFF	TRBV4-3	TRBJ2-2
CASSSGGGTEAFF	TRBV3-1	TRBJ1-1
CASRAEKGQNYGYTF	TRBV2	TRBJ1-2
CASILLDNEQFF	TRBV12-3/TRBV12-4	TRBJ2-1
CASSLGGGRSYNEQFF	TRBV7-9	TRBJ2-1
CSVDGGAPNTGELFF	TRBV29-1	TRBJ2-2
CATSRSDYEQYF	TRBV15	TRBJ2-7
CASSPRDPNSPLHF	TRBV7-2	TRBJ1-6
CAWSVGTRGNTIYF	TRBV30	TRBJ1-3
CASPSRASFSYEQYF	TRBV6-1	TRBJ2-7
CASSIFGIGANVLTF	TRBV19	TRBJ2-6
CSAITGLNSPLHF	TRBV20-1	TRBJ1-6